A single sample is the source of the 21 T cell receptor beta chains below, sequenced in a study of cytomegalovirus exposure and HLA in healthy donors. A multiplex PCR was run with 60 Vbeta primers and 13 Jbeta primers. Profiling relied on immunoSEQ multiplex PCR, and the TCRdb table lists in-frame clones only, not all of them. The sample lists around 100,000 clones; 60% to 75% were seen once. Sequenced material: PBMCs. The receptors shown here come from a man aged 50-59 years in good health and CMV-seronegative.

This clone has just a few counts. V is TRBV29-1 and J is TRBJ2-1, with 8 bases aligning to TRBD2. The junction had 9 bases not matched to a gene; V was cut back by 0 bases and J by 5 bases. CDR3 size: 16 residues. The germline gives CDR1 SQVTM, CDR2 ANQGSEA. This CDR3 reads CSVEDPTSAYNNEQFF. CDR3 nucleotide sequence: TGCAGCGTTGAAGATCCGACTAGCGCTTATAACAATGAGCAGTTCTTC.

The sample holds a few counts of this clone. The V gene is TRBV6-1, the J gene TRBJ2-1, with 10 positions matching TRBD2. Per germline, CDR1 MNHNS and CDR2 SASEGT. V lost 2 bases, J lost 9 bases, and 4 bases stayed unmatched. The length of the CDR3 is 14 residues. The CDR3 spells CASSEPGTSVEQFF. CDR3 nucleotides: TGTGCCAGCAGTGAACCCGGGACTAGCGTTGAGCAGTTCTTC.

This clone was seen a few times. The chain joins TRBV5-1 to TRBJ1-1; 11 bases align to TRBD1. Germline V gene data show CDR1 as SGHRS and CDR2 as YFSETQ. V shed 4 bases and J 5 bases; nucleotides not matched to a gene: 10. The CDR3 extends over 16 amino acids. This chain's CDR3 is CASSQTGTGGWTEAFF. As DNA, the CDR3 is TGCGCCAGCAGCCAGACCGGGACAGGGGGTTGGACTGAAGCTTTCTTT.

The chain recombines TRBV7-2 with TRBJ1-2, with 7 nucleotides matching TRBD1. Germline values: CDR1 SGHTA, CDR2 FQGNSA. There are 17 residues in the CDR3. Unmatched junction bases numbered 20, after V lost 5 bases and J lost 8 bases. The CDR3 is CASSQLRTGTLDGGYTF. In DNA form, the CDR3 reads TGTGCCAGCAGCCAACTTCGGACAGGAACCCTTGATGGAGGCTACACCTTC.

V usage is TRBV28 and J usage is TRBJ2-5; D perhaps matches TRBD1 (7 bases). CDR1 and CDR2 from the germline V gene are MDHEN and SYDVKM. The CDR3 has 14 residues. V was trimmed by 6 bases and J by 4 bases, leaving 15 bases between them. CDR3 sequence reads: CASSFAQGGETQYF. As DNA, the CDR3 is TGTGCCAGCAGCTTTGCCCAGGGGGGAGAGACCCAGTACTTC.

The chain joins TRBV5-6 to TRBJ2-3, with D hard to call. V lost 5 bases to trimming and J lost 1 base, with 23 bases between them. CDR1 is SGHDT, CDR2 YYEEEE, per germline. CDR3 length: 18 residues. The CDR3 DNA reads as TGTGCCAGCAGTAGTTCCCTCACCGGAGAGTGGGGCACAGATACGCAGTATTTT. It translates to CASSSSLTGEWGTDTQYF.

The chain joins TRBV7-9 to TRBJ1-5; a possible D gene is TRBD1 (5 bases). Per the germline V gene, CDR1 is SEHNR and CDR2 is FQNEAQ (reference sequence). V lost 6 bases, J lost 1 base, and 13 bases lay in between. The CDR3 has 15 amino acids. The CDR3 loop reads CASSLGGGSNQPQHF. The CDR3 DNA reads TGTGCCAGCAGTCTGGGCGGGGGAAGCAATCAGCCCCAGCATTTT.

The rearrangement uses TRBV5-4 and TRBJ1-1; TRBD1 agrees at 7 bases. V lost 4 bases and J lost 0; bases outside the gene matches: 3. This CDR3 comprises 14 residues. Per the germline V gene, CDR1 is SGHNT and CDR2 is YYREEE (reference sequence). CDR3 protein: CASSQGQLNTEAFF. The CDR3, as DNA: TGTGCCAGCAGCCAGGGACAGCTGAACACTGAAGCTTTCTTT.

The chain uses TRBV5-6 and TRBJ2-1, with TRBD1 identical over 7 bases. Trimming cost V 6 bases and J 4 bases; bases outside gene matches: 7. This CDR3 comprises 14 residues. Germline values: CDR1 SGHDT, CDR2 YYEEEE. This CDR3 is CASTSPQGYNEQFF. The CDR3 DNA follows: TGTGCCAGCACCTCACCACAGGGGTACAATGAGCAGTTCTTC.

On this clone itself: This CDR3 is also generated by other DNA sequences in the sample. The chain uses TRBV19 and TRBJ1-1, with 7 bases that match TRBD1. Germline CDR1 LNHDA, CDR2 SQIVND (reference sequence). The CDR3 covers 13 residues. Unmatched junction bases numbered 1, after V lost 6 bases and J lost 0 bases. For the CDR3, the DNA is TGTGCCAGTAGCGGACAGGTGAACACTGAAGCTTTCTTT. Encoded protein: CASSGQVNTEAFF. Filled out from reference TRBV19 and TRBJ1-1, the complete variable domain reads DGGITQSPKYLFRKEGQNVTLSCEQNLNHDAMYWYRQDPGQGLRLIYYSQIVNDFQKGDIAEGYSVSREKKESFPLTVTSAQKNPTAFYLCASSGQVNTEAFFGQGTRLTVV.

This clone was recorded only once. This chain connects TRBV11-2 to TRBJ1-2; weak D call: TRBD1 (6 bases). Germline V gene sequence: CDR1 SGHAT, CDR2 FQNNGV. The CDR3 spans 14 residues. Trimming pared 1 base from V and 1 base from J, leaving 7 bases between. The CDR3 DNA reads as TGTGCCAGCAGCTTAGCAGGGGATAACTATGGCTACACCTTC. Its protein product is CASSLAGDNYGYTF.

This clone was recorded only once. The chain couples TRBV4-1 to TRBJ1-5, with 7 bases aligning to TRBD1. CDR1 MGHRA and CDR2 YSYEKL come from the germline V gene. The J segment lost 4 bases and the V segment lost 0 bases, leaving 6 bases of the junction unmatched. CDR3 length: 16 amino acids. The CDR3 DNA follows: TGCGCCAGCAGCCAAGATTGGGACAGCCAGAATCAGCCCCAGCATTTT. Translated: CASSQDWDSQNQPQHF.

In DNA form, the CDR3 reads TGTGCCAGCAGCGGTGGACAACAAACTGAAGCTTTCTTT. Encoded protein: CASSGGQQTEAFF. The genes are TRBV9 and TRBJ1-1; D may be TRBD1 (5 bases). CDR1 is SGDLS, CDR2 YYNGEE, per germline. V gave up 3 bases and J gave up 5 bases, with 11 bases separating them. CDR3 length: 13 amino acids.

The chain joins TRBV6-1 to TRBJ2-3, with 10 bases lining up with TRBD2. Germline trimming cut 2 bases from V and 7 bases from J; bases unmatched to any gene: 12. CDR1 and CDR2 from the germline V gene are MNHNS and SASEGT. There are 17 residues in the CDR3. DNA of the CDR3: TGTGCCAGCAGTGAAACGCGAGCGGGGGGGCTAATAAATACGCAGTATTTT. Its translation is CASSETRAGGLINTQYF.

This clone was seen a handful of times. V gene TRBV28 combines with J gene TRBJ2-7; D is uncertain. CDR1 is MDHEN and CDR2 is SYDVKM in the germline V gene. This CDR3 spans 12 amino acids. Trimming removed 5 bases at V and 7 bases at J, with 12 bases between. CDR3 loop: CASSKQSWEQYF. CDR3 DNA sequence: TGTGCCAGCAGTAAACAATCTTGGGAGCAGTACTTC.

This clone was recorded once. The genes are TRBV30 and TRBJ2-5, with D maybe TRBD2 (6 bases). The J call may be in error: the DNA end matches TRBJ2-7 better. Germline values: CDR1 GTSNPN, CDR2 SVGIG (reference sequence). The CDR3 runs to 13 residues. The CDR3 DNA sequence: TGTGCCTGTTTGGAGGGCGGATCCTACGAGCAGTACTTC. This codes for CACLEGGSYEQYF.

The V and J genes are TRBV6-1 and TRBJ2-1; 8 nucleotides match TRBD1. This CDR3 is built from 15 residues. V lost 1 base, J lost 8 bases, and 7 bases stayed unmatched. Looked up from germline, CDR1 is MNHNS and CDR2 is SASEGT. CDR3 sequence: CASSEGAGGWDEQFF. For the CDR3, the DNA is TGTGCCAGCAGTGAAGGCGCAGGGGGCTGGGATGAGCAGTTCTTC.

CDR3 in DNA: TGCGCCAGCAGCCAAGGGAGTGGGGCCGTAAATGAAAAACTGTTTTTT. Translating gives CASSQGSGAVNEKLFF. V gene TRBV4-1 combines with J gene TRBJ1-4; D is possibly TRBD1 (5 bases). Germline V gene lookup returns CDR1 MGHRA and CDR2 YSYEKL. Trimming took 1 base from V and 5 from J, leaving 14 bases between them. The CDR3 has 16 amino acids.

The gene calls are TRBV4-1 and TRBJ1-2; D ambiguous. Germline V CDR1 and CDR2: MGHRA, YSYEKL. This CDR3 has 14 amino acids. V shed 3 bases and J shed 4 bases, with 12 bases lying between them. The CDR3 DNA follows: TGCGCCAGCAGCCATCCTACAGAGTTCTATGGCTACACCTTC. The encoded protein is CASSHPTEFYGYTF.

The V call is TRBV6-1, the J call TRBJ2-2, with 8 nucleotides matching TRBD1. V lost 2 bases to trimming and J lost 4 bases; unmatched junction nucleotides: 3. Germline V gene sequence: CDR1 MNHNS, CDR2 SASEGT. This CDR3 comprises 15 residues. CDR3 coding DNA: TGTGCCAGCAGTGAATTGGACAGGGCCACCGGGGAGCTGTTTTTT. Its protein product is CASSELDRATGELFF.

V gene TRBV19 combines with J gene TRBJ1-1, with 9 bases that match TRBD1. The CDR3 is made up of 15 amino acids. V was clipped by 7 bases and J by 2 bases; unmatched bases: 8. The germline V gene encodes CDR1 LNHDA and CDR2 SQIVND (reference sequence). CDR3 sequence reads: CASTSTGGSNTEAFF. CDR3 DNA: TGTGCCAGTACCTCGACAGGGGGTTCTAACACTGAAGCTTTCTTT.